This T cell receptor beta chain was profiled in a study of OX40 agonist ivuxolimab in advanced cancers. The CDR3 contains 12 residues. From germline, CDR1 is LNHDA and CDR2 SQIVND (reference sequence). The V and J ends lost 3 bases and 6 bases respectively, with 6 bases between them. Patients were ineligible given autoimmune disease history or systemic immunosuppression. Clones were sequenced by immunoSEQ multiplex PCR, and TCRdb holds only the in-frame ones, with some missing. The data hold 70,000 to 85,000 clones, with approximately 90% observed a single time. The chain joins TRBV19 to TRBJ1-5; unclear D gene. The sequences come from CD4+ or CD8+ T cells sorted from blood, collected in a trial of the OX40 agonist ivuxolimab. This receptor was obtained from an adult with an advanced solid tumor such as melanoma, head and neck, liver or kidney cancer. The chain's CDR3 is CASSILSQPQHF. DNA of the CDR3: TGTGCCAGTAGTATTCTCTCTCAGCCCCAGCATTTT.